The 6 T cell receptor beta chains in this list originate from one sample, sequenced in a study of shared clonotypes between healthy human individuals. Naive CD8 cells lacked CD45RO, underwent positive selection for CCR7 and left out terminally differentiated effector memory CD45RA+ cells. Generated by immunoSEQ multiplex PCR, the TCRdb table keeps only in-frame clones and is missing some. There are around 1.9 million clones in the sample; under 95% occur only once, and about 1.5% lies in the top ten. The source material was naive CD8+ T cells from PBMCs. The receptors were sampled from a man aged 18 to 29 in good health. Some clones in this sample may be carry-over from other donors' samples.

Of note for this clone: Distinct nucleotide sequences in the sample also encode this CDR3. This chain uses TRBV11-2 with TRBJ1-4; maybe TRBD1 (5 bases). This CDR3 spans 16 amino acids. Germline-derived CDR1 and CDR2 are SGHAT and FQNNGV. V was cut by 4 bases and J by 5 bases, with 17 bases left in between. CDR3 DNA sequence: TGTGCCAGCAGCTCGCCCTGGGGCAGAAGCAATGAAAAACTGTTTTTT. It codes for CASSSPWGRSNEKLFF. Supplemented by reference TRBV11-2 and TRBJ1-4, the full variable domain reads EAGVAQSPRYKIIEKRQSVAFWCNPISGHATLYWYQQILGQGPKLLIQFQNNGVVDDSQLPKDRFSAERLKGVDSTLKIQPAKLEDSAVYLCASSSPWGRSNEKLFFGSGTQLSVL.

On this clone: The same CDR3 is also encoded by other DNA sequences in this sample. For the CDR3, the DNA is TGTGCCAGCAGCTCAGGAGGGGGGGGCTACGAGCAGTACTTC. Protein product: CASSSGGGGYEQYF. The J gene is TRBJ2-7, the V gene TRBV9, with D possibly being TRBD2 (7 bases). V was cut by 4 bases and J by 3 bases, with 14 bases left in between. The germline gives CDR1 SGDLS, CDR2 YYNGEE. The CDR3 has 14 residues.

This clone was seen a single time. V is TRBV4-1 and J is TRBJ1-4; a weak D match, TRBD1 (5 bases). Trimming cost V 2 bases and J 7 bases, with 14 bases left between them. The CDR3 is made up of 15 amino acids. CDR1 is MGHRA, CDR2 YSYEKL, per germline. The CDR3 nucleotides are TGCGCCAGCAGCCAACCCTGGGGGGATGGTGAAAAACTGTTTTTT. Protein sequence: CASSQPWGDGEKLFF.

The chain recombines TRBV7-9 with TRBJ2-2; D gene ambiguous. The ends were cut back, 5 bases at V and 5 bases at J, with 12 bases in the middle. Per germline, CDR1 SEHNR and CDR2 FQNEAQ (reference sequence). CDR3 length equals 14 residues. CDR3 in DNA: TGTGCCAGCAGCCCGGTCTCGGGTACCGGGGAGCTGTTTTTT. It codes for CASSPVSGTGELFF.

This clone came up a few times. This chain links TRBV7-6 with TRBJ2-7; D gene uncertain. V shed 6 bases and J shed 2 bases, with 8 bases lying between them. The V gene's germline CDR1 is SGHVS and CDR2 FNYEAQ. This CDR3 has 12 amino acids. CDR3: CASSLNAYEQYF. CDR3 coding DNA: TGTGCCAGCAGTTTAAACGCCTACGAGCAGTACTTC.

This clone was seen a few times. The sample holds other DNA sequences that translate to the same CDR3. This chain joins TRBV19 and TRBJ1-1; no reliable D call. Per the germline V gene, CDR1 is LNHDA and CDR2 is SQIVND (reference sequence). V shed 3 bases and J shed 5 bases, with 4 bases lying between them. The CDR3 runs 11 residues. The CDR3 region has the DNA TGTGCCAGTAGTATGTATACTGAAGCTTTCTTT. Amino acid sequence: CASSMYTEAFF.